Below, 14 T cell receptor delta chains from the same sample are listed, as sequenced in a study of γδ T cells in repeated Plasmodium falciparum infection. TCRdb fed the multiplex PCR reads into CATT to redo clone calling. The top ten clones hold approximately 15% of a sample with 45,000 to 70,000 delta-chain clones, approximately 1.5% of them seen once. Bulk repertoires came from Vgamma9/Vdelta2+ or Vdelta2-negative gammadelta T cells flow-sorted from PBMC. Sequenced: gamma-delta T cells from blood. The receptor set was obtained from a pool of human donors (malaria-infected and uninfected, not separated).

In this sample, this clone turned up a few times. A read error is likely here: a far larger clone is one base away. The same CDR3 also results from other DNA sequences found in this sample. CDR3 sequence reads: CALGIEQPAYTDKLIF. The CDR3 nucleotides are TGTGCTCTTGGGATCGAGCAGCCCGCATACACCGATAAACTCATCTTT. This sequence joins TRDV1 and TRDJ1; the D is unclear. From germline, CDR1 is TSWWSYY and CDR2 QGS. V was trimmed by 5 bases and J by 0 bases, leaving 16 bases between them. The CDR3 has 16 amino acids.

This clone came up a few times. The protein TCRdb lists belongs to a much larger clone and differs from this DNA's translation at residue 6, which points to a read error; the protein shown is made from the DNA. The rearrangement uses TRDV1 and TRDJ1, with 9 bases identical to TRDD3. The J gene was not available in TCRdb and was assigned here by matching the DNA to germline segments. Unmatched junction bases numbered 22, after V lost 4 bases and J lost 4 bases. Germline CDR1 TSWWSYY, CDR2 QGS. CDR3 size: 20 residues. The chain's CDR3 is CALGGYYWGTRREVGDKLIF. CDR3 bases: TGTGCTCTTGGGGGGTACTACTGGGGGACGAGGAGGGAAGTTGGCGATAAACTCATCTTT.

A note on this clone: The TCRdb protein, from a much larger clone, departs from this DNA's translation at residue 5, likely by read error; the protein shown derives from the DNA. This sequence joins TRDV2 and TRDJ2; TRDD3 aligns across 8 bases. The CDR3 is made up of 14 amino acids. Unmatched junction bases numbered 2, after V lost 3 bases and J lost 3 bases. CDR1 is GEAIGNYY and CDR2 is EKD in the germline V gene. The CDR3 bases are TGTGCCTGTGACCCCTGGGGGATGACAGCACAACTCTTCTTT. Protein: CACDPWGMTAQLFF.

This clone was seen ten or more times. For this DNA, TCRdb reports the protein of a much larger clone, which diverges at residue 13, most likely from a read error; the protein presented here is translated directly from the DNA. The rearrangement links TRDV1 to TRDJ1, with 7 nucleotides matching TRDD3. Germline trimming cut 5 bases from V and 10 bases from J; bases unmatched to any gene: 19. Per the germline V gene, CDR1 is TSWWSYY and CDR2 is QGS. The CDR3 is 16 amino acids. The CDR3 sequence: CALGHNEGWGVRGLIF. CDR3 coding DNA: TGTGCTCTTGGGCACAATGAAGGCTGGGGGGTTAGGGGACTCATCTTT.

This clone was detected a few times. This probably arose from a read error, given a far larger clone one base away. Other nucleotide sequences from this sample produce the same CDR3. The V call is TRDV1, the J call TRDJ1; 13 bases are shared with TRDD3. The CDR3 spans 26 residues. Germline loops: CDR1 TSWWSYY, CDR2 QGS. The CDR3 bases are TGTGCTCTCGGGGAACCGAACCAAACACCCATACTGGGGGATACGGGAACCCTATTAAAAGTTCATAAACTCATCTTT. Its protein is CALGEPNQTPILGDTGTLLKVHKLIF.

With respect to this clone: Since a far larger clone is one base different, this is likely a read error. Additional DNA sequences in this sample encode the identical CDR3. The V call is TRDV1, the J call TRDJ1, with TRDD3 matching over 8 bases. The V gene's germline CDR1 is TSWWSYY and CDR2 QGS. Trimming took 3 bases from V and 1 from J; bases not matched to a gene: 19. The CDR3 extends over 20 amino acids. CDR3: CALGEPSPPKYWGLTDKLIF. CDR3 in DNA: TGTGCTCTTGGGGAGCCCAGCCCTCCCAAATACTGGGGGCTCACCGATAAACTCATCTTT.

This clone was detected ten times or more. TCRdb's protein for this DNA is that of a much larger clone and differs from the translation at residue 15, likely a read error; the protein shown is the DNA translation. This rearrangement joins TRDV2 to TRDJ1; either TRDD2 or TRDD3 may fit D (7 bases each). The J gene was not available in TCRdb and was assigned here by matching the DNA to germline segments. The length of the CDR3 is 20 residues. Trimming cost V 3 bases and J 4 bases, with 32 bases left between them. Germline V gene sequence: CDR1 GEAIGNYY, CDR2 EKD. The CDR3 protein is CACDLIPTSVGDGIVDKLIF. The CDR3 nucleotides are TGTGCCTGTGACCTCATTCCTACGTCGGTGGGGGACGGAATCGTCGATAAACTCATCTTT.

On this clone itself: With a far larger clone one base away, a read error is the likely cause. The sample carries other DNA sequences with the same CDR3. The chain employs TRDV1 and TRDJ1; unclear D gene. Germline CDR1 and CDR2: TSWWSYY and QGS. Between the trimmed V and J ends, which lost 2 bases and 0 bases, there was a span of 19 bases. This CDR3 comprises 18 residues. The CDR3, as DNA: TGTGCTCTTGGGGAAACGGGAACGGTCGTGCAAAACACCGATAAACTCATCTTT. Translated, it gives CALGETGTVVQNTDKLIF.

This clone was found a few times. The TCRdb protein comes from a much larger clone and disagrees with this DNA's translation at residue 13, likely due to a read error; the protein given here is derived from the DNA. In DNA, the CDR3 is TGTGCCTTTAGGTGCGCACTACCTTTCCTAAGGGGATCCGACTATAAACTCATCTTT. It specifies CAFRCALPFLRGSDYKLIF. This sequence joins TRDV3 and TRDJ1; perhaps D is TRDD2 or TRDD3 (6 bases each). The ends were cut back, 0 bases at V and 6 bases at J, with 32 bases in the middle. The CDR3 is made up of 19 amino acids. Germline lookup yields CDR1 TVYSNPD and CDR2 GDNSRS (reference sequence).

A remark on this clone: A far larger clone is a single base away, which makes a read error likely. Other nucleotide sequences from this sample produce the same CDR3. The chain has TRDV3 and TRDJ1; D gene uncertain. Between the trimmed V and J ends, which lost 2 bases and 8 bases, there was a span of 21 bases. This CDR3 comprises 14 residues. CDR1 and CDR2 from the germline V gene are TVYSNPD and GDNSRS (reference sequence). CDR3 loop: CAFQRVTAPDKLIF. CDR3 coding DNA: TGTGCCTTTCAGCGGGTTACTGCGCCAGACAAACTCATCTTT.

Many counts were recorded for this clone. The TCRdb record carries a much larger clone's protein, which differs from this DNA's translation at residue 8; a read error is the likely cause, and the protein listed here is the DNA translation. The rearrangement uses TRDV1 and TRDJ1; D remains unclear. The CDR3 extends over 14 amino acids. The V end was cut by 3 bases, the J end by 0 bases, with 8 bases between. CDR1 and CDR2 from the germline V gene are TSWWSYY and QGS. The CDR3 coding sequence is TGTGCTCTTGGGGACGTTCTGCACACCGATAAACTCATCTTT. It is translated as CALGDVLHTDKLIF.

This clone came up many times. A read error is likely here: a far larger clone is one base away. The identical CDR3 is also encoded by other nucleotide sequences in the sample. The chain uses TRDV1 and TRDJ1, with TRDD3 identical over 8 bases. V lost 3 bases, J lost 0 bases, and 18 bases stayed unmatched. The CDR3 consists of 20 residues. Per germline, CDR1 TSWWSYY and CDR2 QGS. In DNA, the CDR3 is TGTGCTCTTGGGGAGTTTCCCAGTACTGGGGGGCCGACGTACACCGATAAACTCATCTTT. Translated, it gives CALGEFPSTGGPTYTDKLIF.

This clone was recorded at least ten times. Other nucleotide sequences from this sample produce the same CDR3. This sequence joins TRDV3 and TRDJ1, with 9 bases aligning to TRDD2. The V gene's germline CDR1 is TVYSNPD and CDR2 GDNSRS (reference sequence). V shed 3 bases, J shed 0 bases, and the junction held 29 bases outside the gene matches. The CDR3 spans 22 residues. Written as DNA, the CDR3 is TGTGCCTTACTCCCTCCCCCCTTCCTACGGCGTGCTGGGGGCCTTAACACCGATAAACTCATCTTT. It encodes CALLPPPFLRRAGGLNTDKLIF.

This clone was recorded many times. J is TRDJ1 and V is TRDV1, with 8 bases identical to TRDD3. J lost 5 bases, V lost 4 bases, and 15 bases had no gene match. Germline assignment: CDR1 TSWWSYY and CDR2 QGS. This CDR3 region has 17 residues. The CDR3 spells CALGVLRDWGSSDKLIF. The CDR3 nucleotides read TGTGCTCTTGGGGTCCTAAGGGACTGGGGGTCCTCGGATAAACTCATCTTT.